The rows below give T cell receptor beta chains drawn from one sample of a study of blood T cells in healthy people across ages. TCRdb recomputed calls from the 5' RACE reads with MiXCR, one row per CDR3 protein. The sample contains about 1 million distinct CDR3 sequences, under 30% of which appear only once. These data were likewise used in another study, on T cells of mothers and their children.

What was sequenced was blood. The source of these receptors is a girl aged 2 to 9 in good health. Both conserved end residues are part of each CDR3. The order of the fields is CDR3 DNA, CDR3 protein, clone size, J gene, V gene, D gene. A D gene is named only where the DNA matches it firmly. Part of the rows lack a size; the others show once, few, many or a class for expanded clones.

DNA: TGTGCCAGCAGCTATTATTACAGTACGGGCAGGGATGTAGCTTTCTTT
CDR3: CASSYYYSTGRDVAFF
size: few
J: TRBJ1-1
V: TRBV28
D: .

DNA: TGCGGCGTCGCCCGGACAGGGGGCGTAGAGACCCAGTACTTC
CDR3: CGVARTGGVETQYF
size: few
J: TRBJ2-5
V: TRBV29-1
D: TRBD1

DNA: TGTGCCAGCAGCTTACGGCTAGCGGGCATTGCAGATACGCAGTATTTT
CDR3: CASSLRLAGIADTQYF
size: .
J: TRBJ2-3
V: TRBV7-2
D: TRBD2

DNA: TGTGCCAGCACTTTCCCCCGCGCGGATAGCACAGATACGCAGTATTTT
CDR3: CASTFPRADSTDTQYF
size: few
J: TRBJ2-3
V: TRBV7-9
D: .

DNA: TGTGCCAGCAGTTTTGGCTTCATCCGGGACACCGGACGTCAAGAGACCCAGTACTTC
CDR3: CASSFGFIRDTGRQETQYF
size: few
J: TRBJ2-5
V: TRBV28
D: .

DNA: TGTGCCAGTGGACGGTCGGGCACCGGGGAGCCGTTTTTT
CDR3: CASGRSGTGEPFF
size: .
J: TRBJ2-2
V: TRBV19
D: .

DNA: TGTGCCAGCAGTTTAAATCTGGGTCAGCCCCAGCATTTT
CDR3: CASSLNLGQPQHF
size: few
J: TRBJ1-5
V: TRBV12-3/TRBV12-4
D: .

DNA: TGTGCCAGCAACGAAGGATGGGCGAACACCGGGGAGCCGTTTTTT
CDR3: CASNEGWANTGEPFF
size: few
J: TRBJ2-2
V: TRBV6-6
D: .

DNA: TGTGCCAGTAGCGAGGACAGGGGAATCTACGAAGCTTTCTTT
CDR3: CASSEDRGIYEAFF
size: .
J: TRBJ1-1
V: TRBV19
D: TRBD1

DNA: TGCGCCAGCAGCCATCCGGGACAGGGCTCCGAGCAGTACTTC
CDR3: CASSHPGQGSEQYF
size: .
J: TRBJ2-7
V: TRBV5-1
D: TRBD1

DNA: TGTGCCAGCAGTGCTTCTCGACTCTATGGCTACACCTTC
CDR3: CASSASRLYGYTF
size: few
J: TRBJ1-2
V: TRBV28
D: .

DNA: TGCGCCAGCAGCCCCGGTCGACAGGGAGGCACCGGGGAGCTGTTTTTT
CDR3: CASSPGRQGGTGELFF
size: .
J: TRBJ2-2
V: TRBV5-1
D: .

DNA: TGTGCCAGCAGTTACTCTCCTAGCACCGGGGAGCTGTTTTTT
CDR3: CASSYSPSTGELFF
size: few
J: TRBJ2-2
V: TRBV6-5
D: .

DNA: TGCAGTGCTAGGAAGACTAGCGGGCTGAACAATGAGCAGTTCTTC
CDR3: CSARKTSGLNNEQFF
size: .
J: TRBJ2-1
V: TRBV20-1
D: TRBD2

DNA: TGTGCCAGCAGCTTTACAGGGTCCGCCTACGAGCAGTACTTC
CDR3: CASSFTGSAYEQYF
size: .
J: TRBJ2-7
V: TRBV7-9
D: .

DNA: TGTGCCAGCAGCCTCGGGGACATCTACGAGCAGTACTTC
CDR3: CASSLGDIYEQYF
size: .
J: TRBJ2-7
V: TRBV9
D: .

DNA: TGTGCCAGCACCTGGGACGGGAACACTGAAGCTTTCTTT
CDR3: CASTWDGNTEAFF
size: .
J: TRBJ1-1
V: TRBV12-3/TRBV12-4
D: .

DNA: TGTGCCAGCAGCAAAGGCCTAATAGGCCGGGGGCGGTACTTC
CDR3: CASSKGLIGRGRYF
size: .
J: TRBJ2-4
V: TRBV21-1
D: .

DNA: TGCAGTGCCTCTTTGACTAGCGCGCCCTACAATGAGCAGTTCTTC
CDR3: CSASLTSAPYNEQFF
size: few
J: TRBJ2-1
V: TRBV20-1
D: TRBD2

DNA: TGTGCCAGCAGTTTATGGGGCTACGAGCAGTACTTC
CDR3: CASSLWGYEQYF
size: many
J: TRBJ2-7
V: TRBV7-2
D: .

DNA: TGTGCCAGCAAAGGGGCAAACCAAGAGACCCAGTACTTC
CDR3: CASKGANQETQYF
size: few
J: TRBJ2-5
V: TRBV14
D: .

DNA: TGTGCCAGCAGCCAAGTTCTAGCCGGGACAGATACGCAGTATTTT
CDR3: CASSQVLAGTDTQYF
size: .
J: TRBJ2-3
V: TRBV14
D: .

DNA: TGCGCCAGCAGCTTGAACCCAGCGGACAATGAGCAGTTCTTC
CDR3: CASSLNPADNEQFF
size: .
J: TRBJ2-1
V: TRBV5-1
D: .

DNA: TGCAGCGGCGGAGGAGAGACCCAGTACTTC
CDR3: CSGGGETQYF
size: many
J: TRBJ2-5
V: TRBV29-1
D: .

DNA: TGTGCCAGCAGTTTAGGTCCGGGGGAGACCCAGTACTTC
CDR3: CASSLGPGETQYF
size: many
J: TRBJ2-5
V: TRBV5-1
D: .

DNA: TGTGCCAGCAGCTTTAGCTTAATCGGGGGAAGCACAGATACGCAGTATTTT
CDR3: CASSFSLIGGSTDTQYF
size: few
J: TRBJ2-3
V: TRBV5-6
D: .

DNA: TGTGCCAGCAGTTTAGAGGGTTGGGGCAATCAGCCCCAGCATTTT
CDR3: CASSLEGWGNQPQHF
size: few
J: TRBJ1-5
V: TRBV12-3/TRBV12-4
D: .

DNA: TGTGCCAGCAGCTTACTAGCGGAACGAACAGATACGCAGTATTTT
CDR3: CASSLLAERTDTQYF
size: .
J: TRBJ2-3
V: TRBV12-3/TRBV12-4
D: TRBD2

DNA: TGTGCCAGCAGATATGGGCAGGGAGAAGAGACCCAGTACTTC
CDR3: CASRYGQGEETQYF
size: .
J: TRBJ2-5
V: TRBV2
D: .

DNA: TGTGCCAGCAGCTTAGGTTTGGGGTCGGGCAAACTGTTTTTT
CDR3: CASSLGLGSGKLFF
size: few
J: TRBJ1-4
V: TRBV7-2
D: .

DNA: TGCGCCAGCAGCCAAGTAGGGGAAGGGACCCAGTACTTC
CDR3: CASSQVGEGTQYF
size: .
J: TRBJ2-5
V: TRBV4-3
D: .

DNA: TGCAGTGCTGTTACTAGCGGACAATCCCAAGAGACCCAGTACTTC
CDR3: CSAVTSGQSQETQYF
size: .
J: TRBJ2-5
V: TRBV20-1
D: TRBD2

DNA: TGTGCCAGCAGCTTAGAGGGGACTCTCATCCACGAGTTCTTC
CDR3: CASSLEGTLIHEFF
size: .
J: TRBJ2-1
V: TRBV11-2
D: .

DNA: TGTGCCAGCCTATCGGGGGCAGGCGGGGAGCTGTTTTTT
CDR3: CASLSGAGGELFF
size: few
J: TRBJ2-2
V: TRBV28
D: .

DNA: TGTGCCAGCAGCTTCGTGGGACGGCTTAATCAGCCCCAGCATTTT
CDR3: CASSFVGRLNQPQHF
size: .
J: TRBJ1-5
V: TRBV7-2
D: .

DNA: TGCAGCGTTGGACTAGCCTCCTACAATGAGCAGTTCTTC
CDR3: CSVGLASYNEQFF
size: few
J: TRBJ2-1
V: TRBV29-1
D: TRBD2

DNA: TGTGCCATCAGCCGGGACATCCCCTCTCGCGAGCAGTACTTC
CDR3: CAISRDIPSREQYF
size: .
J: TRBJ2-7
V: TRBV10-3
D: .

DNA: TGTGCCAGCAGCTTAGACGGATACACAGATACGCAGTATTTT
CDR3: CASSLDGYTDTQYF
size: .
J: TRBJ2-3
V: TRBV7-2
D: .

DNA: TGTGCCAGCAGTGAAGGGGTTATGGGACCTCGAAACACCGGGGAGCTGTTTTTT
CDR3: CASSEGVMGPRNTGELFF
size: .
J: TRBJ2-2
V: TRBV6-1
D: .

DNA: TGCAGCGTTTCGGCAGGGCTTCAAGCTAACTATGGCTACACCTTC
CDR3: CSVSAGLQANYGYTF
size: few
J: TRBJ1-2
V: TRBV29-1
D: .

DNA: TGTGCCAGCAGTTTCGGAGGGCACTATGGCTACACCTTC
CDR3: CASSFGGHYGYTF
size: few
J: TRBJ1-2
V: TRBV12-3/TRBV12-4
D: .

DNA: TGTGCCAGCAGCTCACCGAGTGAGGTAGTACTATACAATGAGCAGTTCTTC
CDR3: CASSSPSEVVLYNEQFF
size: few
J: TRBJ2-1
V: TRBV7-2
D: .

DNA: TGCAGTGTGTATGCCGGGACAGGGATATCACCCCTCCACTTT
CDR3: CSVYAGTGISPLHF
size: few
J: TRBJ1-6
V: TRBV20-1
D: TRBD1

DNA: TGTGCCTCTGAGCAAGGGATTTCTGGGGCCAACGTCCTGACTTTC
CDR3: CASEQGISGANVLTF
size: .
J: TRBJ2-6
V: TRBV28
D: .

DNA: TGTGCCAGCACTGAATCAGTAGGAATAGCCAAAAACATTCAGTACTTC
CDR3: CASTESVGIAKNIQYF
size: few
J: TRBJ2-4
V: TRBV7-9
D: .

DNA: TGCAGTGCCAGTGGACTAGCGGGACTCCAAGAGACCCAGTACTTC
CDR3: CSASGLAGLQETQYF
size: .
J: TRBJ2-5
V: TRBV20-1
D: TRBD2